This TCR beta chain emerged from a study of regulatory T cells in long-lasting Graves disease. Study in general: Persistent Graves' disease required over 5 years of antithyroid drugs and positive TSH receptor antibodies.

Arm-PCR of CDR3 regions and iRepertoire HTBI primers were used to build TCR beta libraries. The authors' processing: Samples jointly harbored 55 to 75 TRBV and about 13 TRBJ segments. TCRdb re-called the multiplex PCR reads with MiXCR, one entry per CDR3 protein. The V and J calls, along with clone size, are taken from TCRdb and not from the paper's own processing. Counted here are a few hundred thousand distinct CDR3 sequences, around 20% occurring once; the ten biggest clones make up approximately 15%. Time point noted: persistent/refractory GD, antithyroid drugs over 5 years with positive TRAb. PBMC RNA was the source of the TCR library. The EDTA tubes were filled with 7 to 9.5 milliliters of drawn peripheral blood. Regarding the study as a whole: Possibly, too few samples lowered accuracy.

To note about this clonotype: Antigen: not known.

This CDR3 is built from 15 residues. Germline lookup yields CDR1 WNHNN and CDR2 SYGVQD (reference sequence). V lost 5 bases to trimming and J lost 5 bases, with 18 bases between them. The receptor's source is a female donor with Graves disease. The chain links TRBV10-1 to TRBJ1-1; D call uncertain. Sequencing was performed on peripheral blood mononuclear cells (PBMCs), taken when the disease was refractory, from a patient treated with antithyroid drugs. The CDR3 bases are TGCGCCAGCAGTAAAGGGCCCGGCGGGTTTACTGAAGCTTTCTTT. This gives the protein CASSKGPGGFTEAFF.